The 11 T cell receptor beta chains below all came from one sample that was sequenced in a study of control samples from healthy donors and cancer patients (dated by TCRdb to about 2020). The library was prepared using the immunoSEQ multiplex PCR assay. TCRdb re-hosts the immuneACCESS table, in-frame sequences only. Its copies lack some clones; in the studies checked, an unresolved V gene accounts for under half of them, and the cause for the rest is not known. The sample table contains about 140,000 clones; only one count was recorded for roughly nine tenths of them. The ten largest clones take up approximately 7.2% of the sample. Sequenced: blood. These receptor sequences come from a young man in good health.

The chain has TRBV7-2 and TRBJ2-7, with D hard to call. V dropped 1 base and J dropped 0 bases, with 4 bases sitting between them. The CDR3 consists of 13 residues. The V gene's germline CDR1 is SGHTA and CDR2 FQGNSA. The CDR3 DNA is TGTGCCAGCAGCTTAGTTGACTCCTACGAGCAGTACTTC. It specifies CASSLVDSYEQYF.

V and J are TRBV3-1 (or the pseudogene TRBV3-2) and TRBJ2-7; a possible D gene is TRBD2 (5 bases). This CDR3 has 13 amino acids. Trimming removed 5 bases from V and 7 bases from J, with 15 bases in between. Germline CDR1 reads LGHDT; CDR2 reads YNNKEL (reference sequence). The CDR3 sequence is CASSSQTTGEQYF. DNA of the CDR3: TGTGCCAGCAGCTCCCAAACCACGGGAGAGCAGTACTTC.

CDR3 protein: CASSYFGRGGSEAFF. For the CDR3, the DNA is TGTGCCAGCAGTTATTTTGGCAGGGGCGGCTCTGAAGCTTTCTTT. The chain carries TRBV6-5 and TRBJ1-1, with a possible D match to TRBD1 (6 bases). Germline V gives CDR1 MNHEY, CDR2 SVGAGI. The CDR3 spans 15 residues. Trimming stripped 3 bases from V and 6 bases from J, with 17 bases between.

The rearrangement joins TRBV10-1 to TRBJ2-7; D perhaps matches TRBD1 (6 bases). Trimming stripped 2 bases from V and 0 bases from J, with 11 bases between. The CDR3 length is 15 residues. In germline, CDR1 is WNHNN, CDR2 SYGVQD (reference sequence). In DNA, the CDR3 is TGCGCCAGCAGTGAGCACAGGGAAATCTCCTACGAGCAGTACTTC. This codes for CASSEHREISYEQYF.

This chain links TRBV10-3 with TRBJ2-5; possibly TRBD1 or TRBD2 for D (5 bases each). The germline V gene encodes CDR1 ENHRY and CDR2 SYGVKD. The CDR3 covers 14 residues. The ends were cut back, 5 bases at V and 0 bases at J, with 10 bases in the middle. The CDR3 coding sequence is TGTGCCATCAGTCCCGGGACGCACCAAGAGACCCAGTACTTC. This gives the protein CAISPGTHQETQYF.

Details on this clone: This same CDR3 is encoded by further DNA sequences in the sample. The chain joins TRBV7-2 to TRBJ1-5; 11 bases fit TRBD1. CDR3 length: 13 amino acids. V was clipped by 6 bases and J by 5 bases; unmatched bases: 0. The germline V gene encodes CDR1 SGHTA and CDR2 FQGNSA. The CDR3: CASRGQGDQPQHF. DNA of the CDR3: TGTGCCAGCAGGGGACAGGGGGATCAGCCCCAGCATTTT.

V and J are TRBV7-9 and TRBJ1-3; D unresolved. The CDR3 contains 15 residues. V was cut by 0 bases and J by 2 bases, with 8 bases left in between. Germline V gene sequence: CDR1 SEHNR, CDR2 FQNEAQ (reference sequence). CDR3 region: CASSLAEHAGNTIYF. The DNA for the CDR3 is TGTGCCAGCAGCTTAGCGGAGCACGCTGGAAACACCATATATTTT.

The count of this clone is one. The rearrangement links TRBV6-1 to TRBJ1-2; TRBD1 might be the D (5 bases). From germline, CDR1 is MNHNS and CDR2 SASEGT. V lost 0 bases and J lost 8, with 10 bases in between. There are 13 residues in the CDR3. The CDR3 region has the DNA TGTGCCAGCAGTGAAGCGGGGGTAGGCGGCTACACCTTC. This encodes CASSEAGVGGYTF.

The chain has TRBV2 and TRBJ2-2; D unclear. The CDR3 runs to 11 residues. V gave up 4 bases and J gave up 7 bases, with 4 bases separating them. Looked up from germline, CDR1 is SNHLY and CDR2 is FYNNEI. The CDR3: CASSVRGELFF. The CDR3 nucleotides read TGTGCCAGCAGTGTTCGCGGGGAGCTGTTTTTT.

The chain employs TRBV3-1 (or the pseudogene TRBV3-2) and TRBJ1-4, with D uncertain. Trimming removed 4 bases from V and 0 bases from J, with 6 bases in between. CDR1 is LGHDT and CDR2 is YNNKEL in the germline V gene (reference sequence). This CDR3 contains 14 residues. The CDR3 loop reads CASSRDATNEKLFF. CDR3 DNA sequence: TGTGCCAGCAGCCGAGATGCAACTAATGAAAAACTGTTTTTT.

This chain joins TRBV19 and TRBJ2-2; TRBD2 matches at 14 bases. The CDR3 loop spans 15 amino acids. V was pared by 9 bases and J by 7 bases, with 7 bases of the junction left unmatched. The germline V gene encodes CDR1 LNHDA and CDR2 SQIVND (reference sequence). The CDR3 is CASSTSGGAGGELFF. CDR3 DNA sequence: TGTGCCAGCTCGACTAGCGGGGGGGCCGGCGGGGAGCTGTTTTTT.